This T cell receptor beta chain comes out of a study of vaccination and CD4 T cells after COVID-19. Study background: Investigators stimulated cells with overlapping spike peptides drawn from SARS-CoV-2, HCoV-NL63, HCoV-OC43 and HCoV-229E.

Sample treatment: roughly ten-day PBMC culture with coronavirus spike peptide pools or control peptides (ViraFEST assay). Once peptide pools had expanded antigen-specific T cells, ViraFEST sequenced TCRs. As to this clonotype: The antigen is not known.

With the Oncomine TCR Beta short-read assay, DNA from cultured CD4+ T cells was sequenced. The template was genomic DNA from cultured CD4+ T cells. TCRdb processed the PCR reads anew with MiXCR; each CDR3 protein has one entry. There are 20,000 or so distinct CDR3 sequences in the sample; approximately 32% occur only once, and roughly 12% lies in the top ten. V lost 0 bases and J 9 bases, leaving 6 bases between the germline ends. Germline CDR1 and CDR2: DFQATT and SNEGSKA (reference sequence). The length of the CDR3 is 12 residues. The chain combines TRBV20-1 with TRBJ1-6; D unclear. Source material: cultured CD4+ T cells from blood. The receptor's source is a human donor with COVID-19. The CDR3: CSARDSSSPLHF. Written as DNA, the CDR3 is TGCAGTGCTAGAGATTCCAGTTCACCCCTCCACTTT.